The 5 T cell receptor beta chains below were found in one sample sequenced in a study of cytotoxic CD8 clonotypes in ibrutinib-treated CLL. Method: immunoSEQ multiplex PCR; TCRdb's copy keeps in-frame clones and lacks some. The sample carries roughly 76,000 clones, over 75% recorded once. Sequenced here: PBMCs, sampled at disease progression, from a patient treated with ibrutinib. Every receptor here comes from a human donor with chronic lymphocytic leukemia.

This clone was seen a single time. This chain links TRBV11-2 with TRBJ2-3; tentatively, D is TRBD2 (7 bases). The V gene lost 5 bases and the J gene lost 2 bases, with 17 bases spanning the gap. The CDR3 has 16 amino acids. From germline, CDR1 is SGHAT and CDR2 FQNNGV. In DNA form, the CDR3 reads TGTGCCAGCAGCATCCCCGCGGGGGCGATCACAGATACGCAGTATTTT. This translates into CASSIPAGAITDTQYF.

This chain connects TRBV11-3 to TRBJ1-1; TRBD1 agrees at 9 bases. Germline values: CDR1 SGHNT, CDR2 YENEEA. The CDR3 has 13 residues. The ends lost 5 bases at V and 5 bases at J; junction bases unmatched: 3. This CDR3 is CASSGTGKTEAFF. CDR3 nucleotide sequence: TGTGCCAGCAGCGGGACAGGGAAGACTGAAGCTTTCTTT. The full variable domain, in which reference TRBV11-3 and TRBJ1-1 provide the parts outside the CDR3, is EAGVVQSPRYKIIEKKQPVAFWCNPISGHNTLYWYLQNLGQGPELLIRYENEEAVDDSQLPKDRFSAERLKGVDSTLKIQPAELGDSAVYLCASSGTGKTEAFFGQGTRLTVV.

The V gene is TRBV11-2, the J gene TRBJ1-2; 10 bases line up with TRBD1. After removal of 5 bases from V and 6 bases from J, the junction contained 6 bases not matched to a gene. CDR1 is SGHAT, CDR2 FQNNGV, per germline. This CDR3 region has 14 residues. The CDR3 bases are TGTGCCAGCAGCCCCCGACAGGGGGCAAATGGCTACACCTTC. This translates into CASSPRQGANGYTF.

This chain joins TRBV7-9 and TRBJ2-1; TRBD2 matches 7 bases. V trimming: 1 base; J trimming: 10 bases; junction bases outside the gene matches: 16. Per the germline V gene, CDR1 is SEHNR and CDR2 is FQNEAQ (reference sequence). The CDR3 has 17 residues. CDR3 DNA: TGTGCCAGCAGCTTAGGGCGGGAGAATACCGTGTCGGGAGAGCAGTTCTTC. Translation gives CASSLGRENTVSGEQFF.

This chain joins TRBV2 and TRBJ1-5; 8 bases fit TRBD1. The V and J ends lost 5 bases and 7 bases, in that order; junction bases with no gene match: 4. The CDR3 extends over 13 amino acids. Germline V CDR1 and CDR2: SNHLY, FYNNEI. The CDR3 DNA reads TGTGCCAGCAGTCAGGGGGCTCGGCAGCCCCAGCATTTT. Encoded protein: CASSQGARQPQHF. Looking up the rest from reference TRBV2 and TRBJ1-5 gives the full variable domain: EPEVTQTPSHQVTQMGQEVILRCVPISNHLYFYWYRQILGQKVEFLVSFYNNEISEKSEIFDDQFSVERPDGSNFTLKIRSTKLEDSAMYFCASSQGARQPQHFGDGTRLSIL.